The subject of this entry is one T cell receptor (beta chain). Its antigen is unknown. cDNA libraries for TRB were generated by 5' RACE incorporating UMI labels. TCRdb re-called the 5' RACE reads, yielding one record per CDR3 amino acid sequence without DNA. Recorded for this sample: about 41,000 distinct CDR3 sequences. The sample originates from a study of CXCR3-negative and CXCR3-positive naive CD8 T cells. In triplicate, each CD8+ T cell subset was sorted at roughly 330,000 cells per replicate. Study conclusions and caveats: CXCR3 expression dropped partially after cryopreservation, and most assays relied on fresh PBMCs. Comparison of naive CXCR3-negative and CXCR3-positive cells revealed similar TRBV-TRBJ usage, while memory cells differed.

The germline V gene encodes CDR1 WSHSY and CDR2 SAAADI. The CDR3 length is 14 residues. The source is a human donor in good health. Some clones in this sample may be carry-over from other donors' samples. The sequencing sample was made of memory CD8+ T cells from blood. The chain links TRBV10-2 to TRBJ2-7; without DNA, the TCRdb call of TRBD2 cannot be checked. Here the CDR3 reads CASRGGLASYEQYF.